A single sample is the source of the 30 T cell receptor beta chains below, sequenced in a study of T cells in Graves' hyperthyroidism and ophthalmopathy. Template material for amplifying TCR beta CDR3 regions consisted of RNA transcripts. TCR CDR3 underwent first-round RT-PCR with the HTBI primer set. TCRdb reprocessed the multiplex PCR reads via MiXCR and lists one record per CDR3 protein. This table holds 300,000 to 400,000 distinct CDR3 sequences, over 11% found once. The sample comprised blood. The origin of the receptors is a woman in her sixties with Graves' hyperthyroidism.

This clonotype came up many times. This rearrangement joins TRBV24-1 to TRBJ1-2, with TRBD1 identical over 7 bases. CDR3 length: 15 amino acids. Germline CDR1 is KGHDR and CDR2 is SFDVKD. Losses at the gene ends were 3 bases for V and 4 bases for J; bases not matched to a gene: 7. The CDR3 region has the DNA TGTGCCACCAGTGATCTGCGACAGGGTATCTATGGCTACACCTTC. This translates into CATSDLRQGIYGYTF.

In this sample, this clonotype turned up many times. The V gene is TRBV19, the J gene TRBJ2-6; 9 bases agree with TRBD2. Trimming removed 6 bases from V and 0 bases from J; junction bases left unmatched: 6. Germline V gene lookup returns CDR1 LNHDA and CDR2 SQIVND (reference sequence). CDR3 length: 17 residues. The CDR3 DNA sequence: TGTGCCAGTAGCACTAGCGGGTCAAGCTCTGGGGCCAACGTCCTGACTTTC. Protein sequence: CASSTSGSSSGANVLTF.

V usage is TRBV7-9 and J usage is TRBJ2-5; 8 nucleotides agree with TRBD1. V lost 5 bases to trimming and J lost 5 bases; unmatched junction nucleotides: 10. The CDR3 is made up of 15 amino acids. Per the germline V gene, CDR1 is SEHNR and CDR2 is FQNEAQ (reference sequence). The chain's CDR3 is CASSQGAEGLETQYF. The CDR3 region has the DNA TGTGCCAGCAGCCAGGGGGCGGAGGGGCTGGAGACCCAGTACTTC. The complete variable domain, with remaining parts taken from reference TRBV7-9 and TRBJ2-5, reads DTGVSQNPRHKITKRGQNVTFRCDPISEHNRLYWYRQTLGQGPEFLTYFQNEAQLEKSRLLSDRFSAERPKGSFSTLEIQRTEQGDSAMYLCASSQGAEGLETQYFGPGTRLLVL.

This clonotype appeared many times. The chain links TRBV12-5 to TRBJ1-1; D uncertain. This CDR3 contains 14 residues. Trimming removed 1 base at V and 3 bases at J, with 9 bases between. Germline CDR1 reads LGHNT; CDR2 reads FRNRAP. CDR3 DNA sequence: TGTGCTAGTGGTTTGGCCGATAGGGACACTGAAGCTTTCTTT. Amino acids: CASGLADRDTEAFF.

This clonotype was seen many times. The CDR3 DNA reads as TGTGCCAGCAGTCCACTCCTAGGGGTTGGGAACACTGAAGCTTTCTTT. It yields the protein CASSPLLGVGNTEAFF. The chain is built from TRBV28 and TRBJ1-1, with D possibly being TRBD1 (5 bases). The V and J ends lost 5 bases and 1 base respectively, with 17 bases between them. CDR1 is MDHEN, CDR2 SYDVKM, per germline. This CDR3 is 16 amino acids long.

This clonotype was found many times. This sequence joins TRBV27 and TRBJ2-5, with D maybe TRBD2 (5 bases). Germline V gene lookup returns CDR1 MNHEY and CDR2 SMNVEV (reference sequence). The CDR3 consists of 13 residues. Between the trimmed V and J ends, which lost 6 bases and 5 bases, there was a span of 13 bases. The CDR3 DNA follows: TGTGCCAGCAGGCGGGTAAACGGGGAGACCCAGTACTTC. Amino acids: CASRRVNGETQYF.

This clonotype was detected only a few times. The chain carries TRBV29-1 and TRBJ1-6, with TRBD1 identical over 9 bases. Germline CDR1 is SQVTM and CDR2 is ANQGSEA. Trimming cost V 4 bases and J 5 bases; bases outside gene matches: 6. CDR3 size: 15 residues. The CDR3 protein is CSVVPGQGNNSPLHF. CDR3 DNA: TGCAGCGTTGTGCCGGGACAGGGAAATAATTCACCCCTCCACTTT. Supplemented by reference TRBV29-1 and TRBJ1-6, the full variable domain reads SAVISQKPSRDICQRGTSLTIQCQVDSQVTMMFWYRQQPGQSLTLIATANQGSEATYESGFVIDKFPISRPNLTFSTLTVSNMSPEDSSIYLCSVVPGQGNNSPLHFGNGTRLTVT.

This clonotype occurred many times. The J gene is TRBJ2-1, the V gene TRBV3-1, with 10 bases that match TRBD2. In germline, CDR1 is LGHDT, CDR2 YNNKEL (reference sequence). CDR3 length: 16 residues. V shed 0 bases, J shed 2 bases, and the junction held 1 base outside the gene matches. The CDR3 DNA reads as TGTGCCAGCAGCCAAGATACTAGCGGGGCCTACAATGAGCAGTTCTTC. Translation: CASSQDTSGAYNEQFF.

A single count supports this clonotype. This chain joins TRBV30 and TRBJ2-1, with 9 bases lining up with TRBD2. Unmatched junction bases numbered 1, after V lost 0 bases and J lost 4 bases. There are 14 residues in the CDR3. CDR1 is GTSNPN, CDR2 SVGIG, per germline (reference sequence). CDR3 amino acids: CAWSVRGGYNEQFF. The CDR3 bases are TGTGCCTGGAGTGTGCGGGGGGGATACAATGAGCAGTTCTTC.

This clonotype has at least ten counts. The chain couples TRBV5-1 to TRBJ1-5, with D possibly being TRBD1 (6 bases). CDR1 is SGHRS, CDR2 YFSETQ, per germline. This CDR3 spans 15 amino acids. Trimming took off 0 bases at V and 4 bases at J, with 11 bases between the two ends. In nucleotides, the CDR3 is TGCGCCAGCAGCTTGGGGGGGCTCCTAAATCAGCCCCAGCATTTT. This gives the protein CASSLGGLLNQPQHF. Complete variable domain (other parts from reference TRBV5-1 and TRBJ1-5): KAGVTQTPRYLIKTRGQQVTLSCSPISGHRSVSWYQQTPGQGLQFLFEYFSETQRNKGNFPGRFSGRQFSNSRSEMNVSTLELGDSALYLCASSLGGLLNQPQHFGDGTRLSIL.

This clonotype was counted between two and nine times. The chain recombines TRBV7-2 with TRBJ2-5, with 13 bases that match TRBD2. This CDR3 has 16 residues. Germline CDR1 is SGHTA and CDR2 is FQGNSA. With V trimmed by 5 bases and J by 2 bases, 5 bases remained unmatched. CDR3 protein: CASSQLAGGLQETQYF. The DNA for the CDR3 is TGTGCCAGCAGCCAACTAGCGGGAGGGCTTCAAGAGACCCAGTACTTC.

There are many counts of this clonotype. The chain links TRBV29-1 to TRBJ2-1; D perhaps matches TRBD2 (6 bases). The germline V and J ends were trimmed by 0 bases and 6 bases, with 12 bases remaining between them. Germline CDR1 is SQVTM and CDR2 is ANQGSEA. This CDR3 comprises 14 residues. CDR3 coding DNA: TGCAGCGTTGAAGATGGGAGGCAGCCCAATGAGCAGTTCTTC. Translating gives CSVEDGRQPNEQFF.

This clonotype was counted many times. The chain couples TRBV12-3 or TRBV12-4 to TRBJ2-2; possibly TRBD2 for D (6 bases). V was shortened by 6 bases and J by 4 bases, with 12 bases between the two germline ends. The CDR3 consists of 14 residues. Written as DNA, the CDR3 is TGTGCCAGCAGCGGCGGGATGGGCACCGGGGAGCTGTTTTTT. Its translation: CASSGGMGTGELFF.

The table lists this clonotype with many counts. The V call is TRBV29-1, the J call TRBJ2-1; 12 positions match TRBD2. The CDR3 sequence is 14 residues long. V dropped 5 bases and J dropped 9; count of bases not matched to a gene: 8. Germline lookup yields CDR1 SQVTM and CDR2 ANQGSEA. The CDR3 spells CSVKRLAGAGEQFF. CDR3 bases: TGCAGCGTTAAACGACTAGCGGGAGCAGGTGAGCAGTTCTTC.

The chain links TRBV6-1 to TRBJ2-2; D might be TRBD2 (6 bases). Germline CDR1 reads MNHNS; CDR2 reads SASEGT. The length of the CDR3 is 15 residues. Trimming removed 3 bases from V and 4 bases from J, with 12 bases in between. DNA for the CDR3: TGTGCCAGCAGTGAGTGGCGGGATGCCACCGGGGAGCTGTTTTTT. The encoded protein is CASSEWRDATGELFF.

This clonotype was observed at least ten times. The rearrangement links TRBV5-1 to TRBJ2-1; 8 nucleotides agree with TRBD1. The CDR3 runs 15 residues. Germline CDR1 and CDR2: SGHRS and YFSETQ. The V gene end was trimmed by 2 bases and the J gene end by 6 bases; junction bases not matched to a gene: 7. The CDR3 nucleotides read TGCGCCAGCAGCTTTCGGGACAGGAGGTCCAATGAGCAGTTCTTC. As protein: CASSFRDRRSNEQFF.

This clonotype was observed many times. The chain uses TRBV27 and TRBJ2-7, with a tentative D call TRBD1 (5 bases). The CDR3 is made up of 15 amino acids. Trimming left V 3 bases short and J 0 bases short, with 12 bases between. Per the germline V gene, CDR1 is MNHEY and CDR2 is SMNVEV (reference sequence). CDR3 coding DNA: TGTGCCAGCAGTTTCGGGTTGGGGCTCTCCTACGAGCAGTACTTC. Protein: CASSFGLGLSYEQYF.

This clonotype occurred many times. The rearrangement uses TRBV19 and TRBJ2-1; 9 bases map to TRBD2. V shed 8 bases, J shed 3 bases, and the junction held 8 bases outside the gene matches. The CDR3 totals 15 residues. Germline lookup yields CDR1 LNHDA and CDR2 SQIVND (reference sequence). The CDR3 coding sequence is TGTGCCAGTCGTCTCCTTAGCGGGGGCTACAATGAGCAGTTCTTC. Amino acids: CASRLLSGGYNEQFF.

This clonotype was found a few times. The chain has TRBV5-1 and TRBJ2-1; TRBD2 matches at 9 bases. Germline CDR1 is SGHRS and CDR2 is YFSETQ. This CDR3 comprises 15 residues. The V gene end was trimmed by 2 bases and the J gene end by 6 bases; junction bases not matched to a gene: 6. CDR3 nucleotide sequence: TGCGCCAGCAGCTTCTTAGCGGGAGAGGGCAATGAGCAGTTCTTC. Its protein is CASSFLAGEGNEQFF.

This chain joins TRBV29-1 and TRBJ2-7; the match to TRBD1 covers 9 bases. The CDR3 sequence is 13 residues long. The germline CDR1 and CDR2 sequences are SQVTM and ANQGSEA. The junction had 9 bases not matched to a gene; V was cut back by 7 bases and J by 5 bases. The CDR3 reads CSARTGATHEQYF. DNA of the CDR3: TGCAGCGCACGGACAGGGGCCACCCACGAGCAGTACTTC.

The chain uses TRBV9 and TRBJ2-4; 8 bases line up with TRBD1. Trimming cost V 2 bases and J 6 bases; bases outside gene matches: 10. The germline gives CDR1 SGDLS, CDR2 YYNGEE. This CDR3 is built from 16 residues. Here the CDR3 reads CASSVHDRGGGNIQYF. CDR3 DNA: TGTGCCAGCAGCGTCCACGACAGGGGTGGAGGAAACATTCAGTACTTC.

Many counts were recorded for this clonotype. V usage is TRBV20-1 and J usage is TRBJ2-3; 9 bases are shared with TRBD2. J lost 2 bases, V lost 3 bases, and 9 bases had no gene match. The CDR3 covers 16 residues. Per germline, CDR1 DFQATT and CDR2 SNEGSKA (reference sequence). The CDR3 region is CSASPRLAGYTDTQYF. The DNA of the CDR3 is TGCAGTGCTAGTCCTCGGCTAGCGGGATACACAGATACGCAGTATTTT.

This clonotype was counted many times. This chain joins TRBV28 and TRBJ2-7, with no clear D. Germline values: CDR1 MDHEN, CDR2 SYDVKM. CDR3 length equals 16 residues. V shed 2 bases and J shed 2 bases, with 16 bases lying between them. The CDR3 nucleotides are TGTGCCAGCAGTTTACGCCACTGGGCCAGGACCTACGAGCAGTACTTC. This translates into CASSLRHWARTYEQYF.

This clonotype was counted only a few times. The rearrangement links TRBV4-3 to TRBJ2-7; D uncertain. V was trimmed by 6 bases and J by 3 bases, leaving 24 bases between them. The CDR3 sequence is 17 residues long. Germline CDR1 LGHNA, CDR2 YSLEER. CDR3 nucleotides: TGCGCCAGCAGTCCCCCTTTAGTTGGACCTAGATACTACGAGCAGTACTTC. The encoded protein is CASSPPLVGPRYYEQYF.

This clonotype was observed many times. The chain has TRBV11-2 and TRBJ1-4; D is uncertain. With 1 base removed from V and 10 bases from J, the gap between germline ends came to 4 bases. The CDR3 consists of 11 residues. Germline V lookup: CDR1 SGHAT, CDR2 FQNNGV. CDR3 in DNA: TGTGCCAGCAGCTTAGTGGGAAAACTGTTTTTT. It translates to CASSLVGKLFF. The entire variable domain, with the rest obtained from reference TRBV11-2 and TRBJ1-4, is as follows: EAGVAQSPRYKIIEKRQSVAFWCNPISGHATLYWYQQILGQGPKLLIQFQNNGVVDDSQLPKDRFSAERLKGVDSTLKIQPAKLEDSAVYLCASSLVGKLFFGSGTQLSVL.

This clonotype was recorded at least ten times. The J gene is TRBJ1-1, the V gene TRBV6-2 or TRBV6-3; TRBD1 is a possible D gene (6 bases). CDR1 is MNHEY and CDR2 is SVGEGT in the germline V gene. This CDR3 is built from 16 residues. V shed 6 bases and J shed 0 bases, with 17 bases lying between them. The CDR3 DNA sequence: TGTGCCAGCAGCCTCGCTGGGGGACATCTGAACACTGAAGCTTTCTTT. Translated, it gives CASSLAGGHLNTEAFF.

The chain links TRBV7-9 to TRBJ1-2, with D possibly matching TRBD1 (5 bases). This CDR3 spans 13 amino acids. Looked up from germline, CDR1 is SEHNR and CDR2 is FQNEAQ (reference sequence). Trimming left V 5 bases short and J 8 bases short, with 15 bases between. CDR3 sequence reads: CASSPQGVSGYTF. CDR3 in DNA: TGTGCCAGCAGCCCCCAGGGAGTGAGCGGCTACACCTTC.

This clonotype was recorded only once. A much larger clone lies a single base off, so this may be a read error. This chain uses TRBV11-3 with TRBJ2-3; 7 nucleotides align to TRBD1. V gave up 1 base and J gave up 7 bases; unmatched junction bases: 11. Germline V gene sequence: CDR1 SGHNT, CDR2 YENEEA. The CDR3 loop spans 16 amino acids. CDR3 DNA: TGTGCCAGCAGCTTAGTGGTGACAGGGTCTACAAATACGCAGTATTTT. It is translated as CASSLVVTGSTNTQYF.

Regarding this clonotype: A much larger clonotype is one base distant, so this may be a read error. The chain has TRBV18 and TRBJ1-1; D might be TRBD1 (5 bases). Deletions cut 6 bases from V and 1 base from J, with 15 bases between. Germline V gives CDR1 KGHSH, CDR2 LQKENI. The length of the CDR3 is 15 residues. CDR3 nucleotides: TGTGCCAGCTCTCCGCCACAGGAGTCGAACACTGAAGCTTTCTTT. Translation gives CASSPPQESNTEAFF.

This clonotype was seen more than once but under ten times. This chain joins TRBV6-2 or TRBV6-3 and TRBJ2-1; maybe TRBD2 (6 bases). The CDR3 has 14 residues. V was cut by 8 bases and J by 0 bases, with 11 bases left in between. CDR1 and CDR2 (germline): MNHEY, SVGEGT. The CDR3 sequence: CASGDSSSYNEQFF. In DNA, the CDR3 is TGTGCCAGCGGGGACTCTAGCTCCTACAATGAGCAGTTCTTC.